Shown below are 7 T cell receptor beta chains from a single sample sequenced in a study of T cells in Graves' hyperthyroidism and ophthalmopathy. Amplification of TCR beta CDR3 regions was performed using RNA transcripts as template. Carried out on the TCR CDR3, a first-round RT-PCR used the HTBI primer set. MiXCR, run by TCRdb on the multiplex PCR reads, gives a single entry per CDR3 protein. The table records about 560,000 distinct CDR3 sequences, around 45% of them present only once. The sequenced sample consisted of peripheral blood or thyroid tissue (not recorded which). These receptors all come from a woman younger than 35 with Graves' hyperthyroidism.

This sequence joins TRBV19 and TRBJ1-5; D is unresolved. Germline V gene sequence: CDR1 LNHDA, CDR2 SQIVND (reference sequence). This CDR3 spans 13 amino acids. V was trimmed by 3 bases and J by 6 bases, leaving 9 bases between them. The chain's CDR3 is CASSIQKSQPQHF. The CDR3 DNA is TGTGCCAGTAGTATCCAGAAATCTCAGCCCCAGCATTTT.

Note on this clonotype: The junction departs from the called germline gene at one end, perhaps through a read error. The rearrangement links TRBV7-2 to TRBJ2-2; D may match TRBD1 or TRBD2 (6 bases each). Germline assignment: CDR1 SGHTA and CDR2 FQGNSA. The CDR3 loop spans 14 amino acids. CDR3 DNA: TGCGCCAGCAGTGGACGGGGGCGGACCGGGGAGCTGTTTTTT. Translated: CASSGRGRTGELFF.

The chain couples TRBV14 to TRBJ1-1; D unresolved. V was shortened by 8 bases and J by 1 base, with 14 bases between the two germline ends. Looked up from germline, CDR1 is SGHDN and CDR2 is FVKESK. CDR3 size: 14 residues. The CDR3 DNA is TGTGCCAGCCACCCAGGAGGGAAGAACACTGAAGCTTTCTTT. It encodes CASHPGGKNTEAFF. The full variable domain, its missing parts supplied by reference TRBV14 and TRBJ1-1, is EAGVTQFPSHSVIEKGQTVTLRCDPISGHDNLYWYRRVMGKEIKFLLHFVKESKQDESGMPNNRFLAERTGGTYSTLKVQPAELEDSGVYFCASHPGGKNTEAFFGQGTRLTVV.

At least ten counts were recorded for this clonotype. The CDR3 sequence is CSVKGTGVSGANVLTF. As DNA, the CDR3 is TGCAGCGTTAAAGGGACAGGAGTCTCTGGGGCCAACGTCCTGACTTTC. The V call is TRBV29-1, the J call TRBJ2-6, with 8 bases fitting TRBD1. Losses at the gene ends were 5 bases for V and 0 bases for J; bases not matched to a gene: 6. This CDR3 spans 16 amino acids. CDR1 and CDR2 from the germline V gene are SQVTM and ANQGSEA.

With respect to this clonotype: This sequence may be a read error, since a much larger clone differs from it by one base. The chain has TRBV29-1 and TRBJ2-6, with 7 bases lining up with TRBD2. Germline CDR1 is SQVTM and CDR2 is ANQGSEA. The CDR3 has 17 amino acids. Trimming took 3 bases from V and 1 from J; bases not matched to a gene: 9. CDR3 residues: CSVEGGDGLSGANVLTF. CDR3 in DNA: TGCAGCGTTGAGGGGGGGGACGGTCTTTCTGGGGCCAACGTCCTGACTTTC. Full variable domain (rest looked up from reference TRBV29-1 and TRBJ2-6): SAVISQKPSRDICQRGTSLTIQCQVDSQVTMMFWYRQQPGQSLTLIATANQGSEATYESGFVIDKFPISRPNLTFSTLTVSNMSPEDSSIYLCSVEGGDGLSGANVLTFGAGSRLTVL.

The chain couples TRBV12-3 or TRBV12-4 to TRBJ2-2, with 10 bases identical to TRBD2. CDR3 length equals 14 residues. Trimming took 5 bases from V and 7 from J; bases not matched to a gene: 4. CDR3 amino acids: CASSRGTSVGELFF. The DNA of the CDR3 is TGTGCCAGCAGTCGCGGGACTAGCGTCGGGGAGCTGTTTTTT.

This clonotype appeared many times. V and J are TRBV7-3 and TRBJ1-2, with D possibly TRBD1 on 5 matching bases. This CDR3 contains 13 residues. V gave up 5 bases and J gave up 8 bases, with 15 bases separating them. CDR1 SGHTA and CDR2 FQGTGA come from the germline V gene. For the CDR3, the DNA is TGTGCCAGCAGCCTCGGGACGGCGGAGGGCTACACCTTC. Amino acids: CASSLGTAEGYTF.